A selection of T cell receptor beta chains follows, all from one sample in a study of T-cell reconstitution after alpha-beta-depleted transplantation in children. TCRdb reanalysed the PCR reads using MiXCR and keeps one entry per CDR3 protein. The table shows around 370,000 distinct CDR3 sequences, with about 9.3% occurring only once. The source was PBMCs from the stem cell graft donor, collected from the stem cell graft. The receptors originated from a human donor who donated a stem cell graft to a child with acute lymphoblastic leukemia. Each CDR3 is given with its conserved first and last residue. The order of the fields is CDR3 protein, V gene, J gene.

cdr3_aa: CASSLDLRSSYNSPLHF; v_call: TRBV7-9; j_call: TRBJ1-6
cdr3_aa: CASSRWEDEQFF; v_call: TRBV7-6; j_call: TRBJ2-1
cdr3_aa: CASSPSGMPYEQYF; v_call: TRBV6-2/TRBV6-3; j_call: TRBJ2-7
cdr3_aa: CASSYYRRGTGLAGAGETQYF; v_call: TRBV6-2/TRBV6-3; j_call: TRBJ2-5
cdr3_aa: CASSFGGGEKLFF; v_call: TRBV7-9; j_call: TRBJ1-4
cdr3_aa: CASSLFGSNQPQHF; v_call: TRBV28; j_call: TRBJ1-5
cdr3_aa: CAILHLGTDTQYF; v_call: TRBV10-3; j_call: TRBJ2-3
cdr3_aa: CASSSARNTGELFF; v_call: TRBV5-1; j_call: TRBJ2-2
cdr3_aa: CASSELWGGNEQFF; v_call: TRBV7-9; j_call: TRBJ2-1
cdr3_aa: CASSQDPVGRGEQYF; v_call: TRBV4-1; j_call: TRBJ2-7
cdr3_aa: CASSLAGNRDEQYF; v_call: TRBV5-1; j_call: TRBJ2-7
cdr3_aa: CSARTRARYEQYF; v_call: TRBV20-1; j_call: TRBJ2-7
cdr3_aa: CASRPTGDPYEQYF; v_call: TRBV28; j_call: TRBJ2-7
cdr3_aa: CASSFGTGSYEQYF; v_call: TRBV27; j_call: TRBJ2-7
cdr3_aa: CASGGQGGTDTQYF; v_call: TRBV27; j_call: TRBJ2-3
cdr3_aa: CASSYRLGGDLAKNIQYF; v_call: TRBV6-2/TRBV6-3; j_call: TRBJ2-4
cdr3_aa: CASAWTGNYEQYF; v_call: TRBV27; j_call: TRBJ2-7
cdr3_aa: CSARPGGKYRDTQYF; v_call: TRBV20-1; j_call: TRBJ2-3
cdr3_aa: CSGSSGTSDYNEQFF; v_call: TRBV29-1; j_call: TRBJ2-1
cdr3_aa: CASSPGLAGGYGETQYF; v_call: TRBV4-1; j_call: TRBJ2-5
cdr3_aa: CASSQDLNGRNTGELFF; v_call: TRBV4-3; j_call: TRBJ2-2
cdr3_aa: CSASTSGRASYNEQFF; v_call: TRBV20-1; j_call: TRBJ2-1
cdr3_aa: CSASDSTGSSSYEQYF; v_call: TRBV20-1; j_call: TRBJ2-7
cdr3_aa: CASNPTGQGKFEQFF; v_call: TRBV12-3/TRBV12-4; j_call: TRBJ2-1
cdr3_aa: CASSQPYEKLFF; v_call: TRBV4-1; j_call: TRBJ1-4
cdr3_aa: CASTLLGDTQYF; v_call: TRBV5-1; j_call: TRBJ2-3
cdr3_aa: CASSRGQGAPKPYF; v_call: TRBV4-1; j_call: TRBJ1-1
cdr3_aa: CASTQTGKSYNEQFF; v_call: TRBV12-3/TRBV12-4; j_call: TRBJ2-1
cdr3_aa: CSARTGGYTEAFF; v_call: TRBV20-1; j_call: TRBJ1-1
cdr3_aa: CASSSREQTQYF; v_call: TRBV12-3/TRBV12-4; j_call: TRBJ2-5
cdr3_aa: CASSRQGALTEAFF; v_call: TRBV12-3/TRBV12-4; j_call: TRBJ1-1
cdr3_aa: CAWSPGPDRTYEQYF; v_call: TRBV30; j_call: TRBJ2-7
cdr3_aa: CSAHSWVATGELFF; v_call: TRBV20-1; j_call: TRBJ2-2
cdr3_aa: CASSLIVAGDNEQFF; v_call: TRBV7-8; j_call: TRBJ2-1
cdr3_aa: CSARRGTGGGTEAFF; v_call: TRBV20-1; j_call: TRBJ1-1
cdr3_aa: CASSQVIAPGPGELFF; v_call: TRBV4-1; j_call: TRBJ2-2
cdr3_aa: CASSPPFGEQFF; v_call: TRBV12-3/TRBV12-4; j_call: TRBJ2-1
cdr3_aa: CASSQDGGHTGANVLTF; v_call: TRBV4-3; j_call: TRBJ2-6
cdr3_aa: CASSQESGHEQYF; v_call: TRBV4-3; j_call: TRBJ2-7
cdr3_aa: CSTNYRGYGYTF; v_call: TRBV29-1; j_call: TRBJ1-2
cdr3_aa: CASSPDRGQNIQYF; v_call: TRBV7-2; j_call: TRBJ2-4
cdr3_aa: CSATKWVRGTEAFF; v_call: TRBV20-1; j_call: TRBJ1-1
cdr3_aa: CASRDRGYYNEQFF; v_call: TRBV6-1; j_call: TRBJ2-1
cdr3_aa: CASSLALAANNEQFF; v_call: TRBV7-7; j_call: TRBJ2-1
cdr3_aa: CSARNLAGGRVLYEQYF; v_call: TRBV20-1; j_call: TRBJ2-7
cdr3_aa: CASSDWSLQGGEAFF; v_call: TRBV25-1; j_call: TRBJ1-1
cdr3_aa: CASSLSWRVSSYEQYF; v_call: TRBV27; j_call: TRBJ2-7
cdr3_aa: CASSQEAENTEAFF; v_call: TRBV4-1; j_call: TRBJ1-1
cdr3_aa: CASSPGPLERSSEQFF; v_call: TRBV6-2/TRBV6-3; j_call: TRBJ2-1
cdr3_aa: CAISPPPGEKETQYF; v_call: TRBV10-3; j_call: TRBJ2-5